These T cell receptor beta chains were read from a single sample in a study of blood T cell repertoires in COVID-19. Profiled with immunoSEQ multiplex PCR; TCRdb holds only in-frame clones, not every one. The profile shows roughly 190,000 clones, around 82% of them singletons. The source material was peripheral blood. The receptors derive from a man aged 50-59 years with active or convalescent COVID-19. Each CDR3 is given with its conserved first and last residue. The D gene is left open where the match is weak. Clone size is given for some rows only: seen once, a few or many times, or a class if the clone is expanded.

TRBD1	TRBJ1-2	TRBV10-3	-	CAIRSGTGVTNYGYTF	TGTGCCATCAGATCCGGGACAGGGGTCACTAACTATGGCTACACCTTC
-	TRBJ2-2	TRBV6-5	once	CASRREASNTGELFF	TGTGCCAGCAGGCGTGAGGCTAGCAACACCGGGGAGCTGTTTTTT
-	TRBJ2-2	TRBV15	-	CATSRGQRLTGELFF	TGTGCCACCAGCAGAGGACAGAGACTCACCGGGGAGCTGTTTTTT
TRBD1	TRBJ2-7	TRBV19	-	CASSDGQGAYKQYF	TGTGCCAGTAGTGACGGACAGGGGGCCTACAAGCAGTACTTC
TRBD1	TRBJ1-3	TRBV7-2	-	CASSPSTGFGNTIYF	TGTGCCAGCAGCCCCTCGACAGGGTTTGGAAACACCATATATTTT
TRBD2	TRBJ2-2	TRBV10-1	-	CASGGTSGENGELFF	TGCGCCAGCGGGGGGACTAGCGGGGAAAACGGGGAGCTGTTTTTT
-	TRBJ1-2	TRBV20-1	once	CSASPWERNGYTF	TGCAGTGCTAGTCCATGGGAGAGAAATGGCTACACCTTC
TRBD1	TRBJ1-1	TRBV7-2	-	CASSINRGGDTEAFF	TGTGCCAGCAGCATCAACAGGGGTGGAGACACTGAAGCTTTCTTT
-	TRBJ2-5	TRBV10-3	-	CATMDNDGKETQYF	TGTGCCACGATGGACAACGACGGAAAAGAGACCCAGTACTTC
-	TRBJ1-1	TRBV29-1	-	CSVGGGEVGTEAFF	TGCAGCGTTGGCGGGGGGGAAGTGGGCACTGAAGCTTTCTTT
TRBD1	TRBJ1-5	TRBV5-1	-	CASSLEGGRQPQHF	TGCGCCAGCAGCTTGGAAGGGGGCAGGCAGCCCCAGCATTTT
-	TRBJ1-5	TRBV6-1	few	CASSEGTATQPQHF	TGTGCCAGCAGTGAAGGTACAGCTACACAGCCCCAGCATTTT
-	TRBJ1-5	TRBV7-2	-	CASSFSSNQPQHF	TGTGCCAGCAGCTTTAGTAGCAATCAGCCCCAGCATTTT
-	TRBJ2-6	TRBV19	-	CASSRGAGANVLTF	TGTGCCAGTAGTAGGGGGGCTGGGGCCAACGTCCTGACTTTC
-	TRBJ1-1	TRBV7-3	-	CASTFGGGPNTEAFF	TGTGCCAGCACCTTCGGGGGAGGCCCGAACACTGAAGCTTTCTTT
-	TRBJ1-2	TRBV7-3	-	CASSLTYGPTDGYTF	TGTGCCAGCAGCTTAACGTATGGGCCGACAGATGGCTACACCTTC
TRBD2	TRBJ2-1	TRBV2	-	CASSVGLAAFYNEQFF	TGTGCCAGCAGTGTGGGGCTAGCGGCCTTTTACAATGAGCAGTTCTTC
TRBD2	TRBJ2-3	TRBV5-1	once	CASSLAGGRADTQYF	TGCGCCAGCAGCCTAGCGGGAGGGAGGGCAGATACGCAGTATTTT
-	TRBJ1-2	TRBV6-4	once	CASSGKTGTYGYTF	TGTGCCAGCAGTGGGAAGACAGGAACCTATGGCTACACCTTC
-	TRBJ1-5	TRBV4-3	-	CASSQDLLTGSQHF	TGCGCCAGCAGCCAAGATCTACTAACGGGGTCCCAGCATTTT
TRBD1	TRBJ2-7	TRBV7-9	-	CASSFETGHYEQYF	TGTGCCAGCAGCTTCGAGACAGGGCATTACGAGCAGTACTTC
TRBD1	TRBJ1-5	TRBV6-1	once	CASSEGSGGGHQPQHF	TGTGCCAGCAGTGAAGGGTCAGGGGGAGGTCATCAGCCCCAGCATTTT
-	TRBJ1-2	TRBV2	-	CASSEVQGYGYTF	TGTGCCAGCAGTGAAGTACAGGGCTATGGCTACACCTTC
-	TRBJ1-2	TRBV14	-	CASSQDAQHTQVF	TGTGCCAGCAGCCAAGATGCCCAGCACACTCAGGTCTTC
-	TRBJ2-1	TRBV30	-	CAWSGERYNEQFF	TGTGCCTGGAGTGGGGAGCGTTACAATGAGCAGTTCTTC
-	TRBJ2-3	TRBV27	-	CASSLTGGSDTQYF	TGTGCCAGCAGTTTAACAGGAGGGTCAGATACGCAGTATTTT
-	TRBJ2-7	TRBV21-1	-	CADSGGSGYEQYF	TGTGCCGATTCAGGGGGTAGCGGCTACGAGCAGTACTTC
-	TRBJ1-5	TRBV18	-	CASSPLPPGGGQPQHF	TGTGCCAGCTCACCACTTCCCCCGGGTGGGGGCCAGCCCCAGCATTTT
-	TRBJ2-3	TRBV6-1	-	CASSGRQGIYTDTQYF	TGTGCCAGCAGTGGACGGCAGGGGATTTACACAGATACGCAGTATTTT
TRBD2	TRBJ2-5	TRBV18	once	CASSPVAGDLETQYF	TGTGCCAGCTCACCGGTTGCGGGGGATTTAGAGACCCAGTACTTC
-	TRBJ1-5	TRBV19	-	CASTTGPGNQPQHF	TGTGCCAGTACCACAGGGCCGGGCAATCAGCCCCAGCATTTT
-	TRBJ1-2	TRBV28	once	CASTLAGHRGYTF	TGTGCCAGCACCCTGGCAGGGCATCGTGGCTACACCTTC
-	TRBJ2-3	TRBV7-2	-	CASSPGTDTQYF	TGTGCCAGCAGCCCGGGCACAGATACGCAGTATTTT
TRBD1	TRBJ2-7	TRBV2	-	CASKGGQETYEQYF	TGTGCCAGCAAGGGGGGACAGGAGACCTACGAGCAGTACTTC
-	TRBJ2-6	TRBV7-5	once	CARSLAVGDRIPCSGANVLTF	TGTGCCAGAAGCTTAGCGGTTGGTGACAGAATACCCTGCTCTGGGGCCAACGTCCTGACTTTC
-	TRBJ1-5	TRBV27	-	CASSTQQGPNQPQHF	TGTGCCAGCAGTACGCAACAGGGTCCCAATCAGCCCCAGCATTTT
TRBD2	TRBJ2-1	TRBV15	-	CATSRDPSGSSYNEQFF	TGTGCCACCAGCAGAGATCCTAGCGGGAGCTCCTACAATGAGCAGTTCTTC
-	TRBJ1-4	TRBV7-8	-	CASSTSTTNEKLFF	TGTGCCAGCAGCACTAGCACAACTAATGAAAAACTGTTTTTT
-	TRBJ2-2	TRBV7-2	-	CASSLVLNTGELFF	TGTGCCAGCAGCTTAGTACTTAACACCGGGGAGCTGTTTTTT